The source of this T cell receptor (beta chain) is a study of response to subunit inactivated influenza vaccine. General study findings and limits: Authors suggested each seasonal flu vaccination may recruit only limited numbers of new T cells.

This CDR3 region has 13 residues. Trimming took off 4 bases at V and 3 bases at J, with 11 bases between the two ends. CDR1 and CDR2 (germline): GTSNPN, SVGIG (reference sequence). The sample holds a few counts of this clonotype. Its antigen is not known. TCRdb called the RT-PCR reads again in MiXCR, with one record for every CDR3 protein. Seen here are hundreds of thousands of distinct CDR3 sequences, 16% observed once, and the top ten hold around 3%. The TCR was taken from a man between 50 and 75 years old who received an inactivated influenza vaccine. This chain uses TRBV30 with TRBJ2-3; no clear D. Source: CD4+ T cells sorted from PBMCs, taken less than 30 months after vaccination. The DNA for the CDR3 is TGTGCCTGGACCCGCAAAGGAACAGATACGCAGTATTTT. It is translated as CAWTRKGTDTQYF.